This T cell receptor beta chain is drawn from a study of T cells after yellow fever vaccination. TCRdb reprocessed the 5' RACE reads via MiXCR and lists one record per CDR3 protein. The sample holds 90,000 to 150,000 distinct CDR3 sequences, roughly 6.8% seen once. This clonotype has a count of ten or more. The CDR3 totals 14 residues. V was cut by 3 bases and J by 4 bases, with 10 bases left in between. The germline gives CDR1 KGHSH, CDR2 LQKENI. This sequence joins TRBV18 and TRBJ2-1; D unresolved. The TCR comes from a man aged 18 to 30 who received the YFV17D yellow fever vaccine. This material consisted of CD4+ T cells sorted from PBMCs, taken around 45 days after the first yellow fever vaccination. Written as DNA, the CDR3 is TGTGCCAGCTCACCGGACCAGGTATACAATGAGCAGTTCTTC. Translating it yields CASSPDQVYNEQFF. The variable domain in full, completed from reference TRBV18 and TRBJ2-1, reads NAGVMQNPRHLVRRRGQEARLRCSPMKGHSHVYWYRQLPEEGLKFMVYLQKENIIDESGMPKERFSAEFPKEGPSILRIQQVVRGDSAAYFCASSPDQVYNEQFFGPGTRLTVL.